Shown below are 18 T cell receptor beta chains from a single sample sequenced in a study of T cell repertoires in cytomegalovirus infection. TCRdb itself ran the reads through MiXCR, one entry per CDR3 protein. The sample includes 700,000 to 900,000 distinct CDR3 sequences, roughly 28% of them seen just once. The antigens of these receptors remain unknown. The starting material was cultured CD8+ T cells from PBMCs, obtained from culture after CMV antigen stimulation. The receptors were gathered from a human donor in good health (CMV status not recorded). Some clones in this sample may be carry-over from other donors' samples.

Only a few counts were recorded for this clonotype. The CDR3 region is CASSTAVRNEKLFF. CDR3 nucleotides: TGTGCCAGCTCAACAGCCGTCCGAAATGAAAAACTGTTTTTT. The rearrangement links TRBV27 to TRBJ1-4; D not resolved. The CDR3 consists of 14 residues. CDR1 and CDR2 from the germline V gene are MNHEY and SMNVEV (reference sequence). V lost 8 bases, J lost 5 bases, and 15 bases lay in between.

The chain couples TRBV19 to TRBJ2-3; 9 positions match TRBD1. V gave up 4 bases and J gave up 1 base; unmatched junction bases: 3. CDR3 length equals 15 residues. From germline, CDR1 is LNHDA and CDR2 SQIVND (reference sequence). CDR3 sequence (DNA): TGTGCCAGTAGTAGGGACAGGGTTCGCACAGATACGCAGTATTTT. This gives the protein CASSRDRVRTDTQYF.

This clonotype was picked up a small number of times. The rearrangement joins TRBV4-1 to TRBJ2-5; 9 bases align to TRBD2. CDR1 is MGHRA and CDR2 is YSYEKL in the germline V gene. V was clipped by 3 bases and J by 6 bases; unmatched bases: 8. The CDR3 contains 15 residues. Written as DNA, the CDR3 is TGCGCCAGCAGCCAGGCGGGGGGGCTGGACAAGACCCAGTACTTC. Translating it yields CASSQAGGLDKTQYF.

This clonotype showed up just a few times. The chain couples TRBV27 to TRBJ1-1, with D unresolved. The CDR3 contains 15 residues. CDR1 and CDR2 (germline): MNHEY, SMNVEV (reference sequence). Trimming removed 6 bases at V and 0 bases at J, with 14 bases between. The CDR3 spells CASSPKGLMNTEAFF. CDR3 nucleotide sequence: TGTGCCAGCAGCCCGAAGGGCCTCATGAACACTGAAGCTTTCTTT.

The J gene is TRBJ2-1, the V gene TRBV6-1, with D hard to call. This CDR3 is built from 16 residues. Germline V gene sequence: CDR1 MNHNS, CDR2 SASEGT. The V end lost 2 bases, the J end lost 2 bases, and 13 bases lay between the germline ends. This chain's CDR3 is CASSELGSSPYNEQFF. CDR3 coding DNA: TGTGCCAGCAGTGAATTGGGAAGTTCCCCCTACAATGAGCAGTTCTTC.

This clonotype was counted once. The chain has TRBV27 and TRBJ1-1; 7 nucleotides match TRBD1. CDR3 length: 15 amino acids. CDR1 MNHEY and CDR2 SMNVEV come from the germline V gene (reference sequence). V shed 2 bases, J shed 2 bases, and the junction held 5 bases outside the gene matches. This CDR3 is CASSLRTGTNTEAFF. CDR3 nucleotide sequence: TGTGCCAGCAGTTTACGGACAGGTACAAACACTGAAGCTTTCTTT.

This clonotype was observed many times. The rearrangement joins TRBV7-6 to TRBJ2-6; 11 bases fit TRBD1. The J segment lost 4 bases and the V segment lost 2 bases, leaving 7 bases of the junction unmatched. There are 18 residues in the CDR3. Per germline, CDR1 SGHVS and CDR2 FNYEAQ. The CDR3 DNA reads as TGTGCCAGCAGCTTATCCGGGACAGGGGGGTACGGGGCCAACGTCCTGACTTTC. Protein: CASSLSGTGGYGANVLTF.

Ten or more counts support this clonotype. This CDR3 reads CASSLSRGSLQPQHF. CDR3 sequence (DNA): TGTGCCAGCAGTTTAAGCAGGGGGTCATTACAGCCCCAGCATTTT. The V call is TRBV27, the J call TRBJ1-5; 7 nucleotides agree with TRBD1. Germline V CDR1 and CDR2: MNHEY, SMNVEV (reference sequence). J gave up 7 bases and V 2 bases, and 8 bases lay outside the gene matches. CDR3 size: 15 residues.

There are a few counts of this clonotype. This chain uses TRBV7-9 with TRBJ2-1, with D hard to call. This CDR3 has 11 amino acids. Germline V gene lookup returns CDR1 SEHNR and CDR2 FQNEAQ (reference sequence). Trimming shortened V by 8 bases and J by 7 bases, and 9 bases separated the two germline ends. The CDR3 region is CASGIGNEQFF. The CDR3 nucleotides are TGTGCCAGCGGGATTGGGAATGAGCAGTTCTTC.

The sample holds a few counts of this clonotype. The chain carries TRBV12-3 or TRBV12-4 and TRBJ1-1; the D gene is possibly TRBD1 (6 bases). V gave up 8 bases and J gave up 1 base, with 14 bases separating them. The length of the CDR3 is 14 residues. The CDR3 loop is CASGYGGRNTEAFF. CDR3 DNA sequence: TGTGCCAGCGGATATGGGGGGCGGAACACTGAAGCTTTCTTT.

CDR3 sequence (DNA): TGTGCCAGCAGTTACTCACCCTTGACAGGTCCCGGGGAGCTGTTTTTT. Translating gives CASSYSPLTGPGELFF. This chain links TRBV6-5 with TRBJ2-2; tentatively, D is TRBD1 (6 bases). CDR3 length: 16 residues. Germline CDR1 is MNHEY and CDR2 is SVGAGI. V lost 0 bases and J 6 bases, leaving 14 bases between the germline ends.

This rearrangement joins TRBV9 to TRBJ2-1, with 9 bases lining up with TRBD2. Germline values: CDR1 SGDLS, CDR2 YYNGEE. The CDR3 spans 17 residues. V lost 4 bases to trimming and J lost 8 bases; unmatched junction nucleotides: 16. Here the CDR3 DNA reads TGTGCCAGCAGCCCGGTACTGCGGGGGGGCCTATTTGATGAGCAGTTCTTC. It yields the protein CASSPVLRGGLFDEQFF.

The gene calls are TRBV6-6 and TRBJ2-7; TRBD1 might be the D (6 bases). CDR1 and CDR2 from the germline V gene are MNHNY and SVGAGI (reference sequence). The CDR3 spans 15 residues. Trimming pared 6 bases from V and 4 bases from J, leaving 19 bases between. CDR3 in amino acids: CASSPQAGATYEQYV. The CDR3 nucleotides are TGTGCCAGCAGCCCCCAGGCAGGGGCCACATACGAGCAGTACGTC.

This sequence joins TRBV15 and TRBJ2-5; D not certain. Germline CDR1 and CDR2: LNHNV and YYDKDF (reference sequence). Trimming pared 1 base from V and 5 bases from J, leaving 11 bases between. CDR3 length equals 14 residues. The CDR3 sequence is CATSRASLGETQYF. DNA for the CDR3: TGTGCCACCAGCAGAGCCAGTTTGGGGGAGACCCAGTACTTC.

The rearrangement joins TRBV13 to TRBJ2-1; 10 bases match TRBD1. J lost 8 bases, V lost 7 bases, and 14 bases had no gene match. The CDR3 runs 16 residues. Germline CDR1 PRHDT, CDR2 FYEKMQ (reference sequence). The chain's CDR3 is CASMAQGGTGADEQFF. For the CDR3, the DNA is TGTGCCAGCATGGCCCAAGGGGGGACAGGGGCCGATGAGCAGTTCTTC.

The genes are TRBV19 and TRBJ1-5, with D unresolved. The CDR3 is 15 amino acids. V lost 3 bases and J 0 bases, leaving 9 bases between the germline ends. From germline, CDR1 is LNHDA and CDR2 SQIVND (reference sequence). CDR3 sequence reads: CASSIDHYSNQPQHF. The CDR3 DNA follows: TGTGCCAGTAGTATTGACCACTATAGCAATCAGCCCCAGCATTTT.

This clonotype has just a few counts. CDR3 sequence: CSASLGQGAGEQYV. In DNA, the CDR3 is TGCAGTGCCAGCTTAGGCCAGGGGGCCGGTGAGCAGTACGTC. The rearrangement uses TRBV20-1 and TRBJ2-7, with 8 bases that match TRBD1. The germline V gene encodes CDR1 DFQATT and CDR2 SNEGSKA (reference sequence). Trimming took 6 bases from V and 7 from J; bases not matched to a gene: 14. There are 14 residues in the CDR3.

At least ten counts were recorded for this clonotype. For the CDR3, the DNA is TGTGCCAGCAGCTTAGACAGGGGCCTATACGAGCAGTACTTC. It codes for CASSLDRGLYEQYF. The genes are TRBV7-8 and TRBJ2-7, with 7 bases aligning to TRBD1. CDR1 is SGHVS, CDR2 FQNEAQ, per germline. V lost 1 base and J lost 4; bases outside the gene matches: 4. This CDR3 spans 14 amino acids. Based on the CDR3 plus reference TRBV7-8 and TRBJ2-7, the full variable domain is GAGVSQSPRYKVAKRGQDVALRCDPISGHVSLFWYQQALGQGPEFLTYFQNEAQLDKSGLPSDRFFAERPEGSVSTLKIQRTQQEDSAVYLCASSLDRGLYEQYFGPGTRLTVT.